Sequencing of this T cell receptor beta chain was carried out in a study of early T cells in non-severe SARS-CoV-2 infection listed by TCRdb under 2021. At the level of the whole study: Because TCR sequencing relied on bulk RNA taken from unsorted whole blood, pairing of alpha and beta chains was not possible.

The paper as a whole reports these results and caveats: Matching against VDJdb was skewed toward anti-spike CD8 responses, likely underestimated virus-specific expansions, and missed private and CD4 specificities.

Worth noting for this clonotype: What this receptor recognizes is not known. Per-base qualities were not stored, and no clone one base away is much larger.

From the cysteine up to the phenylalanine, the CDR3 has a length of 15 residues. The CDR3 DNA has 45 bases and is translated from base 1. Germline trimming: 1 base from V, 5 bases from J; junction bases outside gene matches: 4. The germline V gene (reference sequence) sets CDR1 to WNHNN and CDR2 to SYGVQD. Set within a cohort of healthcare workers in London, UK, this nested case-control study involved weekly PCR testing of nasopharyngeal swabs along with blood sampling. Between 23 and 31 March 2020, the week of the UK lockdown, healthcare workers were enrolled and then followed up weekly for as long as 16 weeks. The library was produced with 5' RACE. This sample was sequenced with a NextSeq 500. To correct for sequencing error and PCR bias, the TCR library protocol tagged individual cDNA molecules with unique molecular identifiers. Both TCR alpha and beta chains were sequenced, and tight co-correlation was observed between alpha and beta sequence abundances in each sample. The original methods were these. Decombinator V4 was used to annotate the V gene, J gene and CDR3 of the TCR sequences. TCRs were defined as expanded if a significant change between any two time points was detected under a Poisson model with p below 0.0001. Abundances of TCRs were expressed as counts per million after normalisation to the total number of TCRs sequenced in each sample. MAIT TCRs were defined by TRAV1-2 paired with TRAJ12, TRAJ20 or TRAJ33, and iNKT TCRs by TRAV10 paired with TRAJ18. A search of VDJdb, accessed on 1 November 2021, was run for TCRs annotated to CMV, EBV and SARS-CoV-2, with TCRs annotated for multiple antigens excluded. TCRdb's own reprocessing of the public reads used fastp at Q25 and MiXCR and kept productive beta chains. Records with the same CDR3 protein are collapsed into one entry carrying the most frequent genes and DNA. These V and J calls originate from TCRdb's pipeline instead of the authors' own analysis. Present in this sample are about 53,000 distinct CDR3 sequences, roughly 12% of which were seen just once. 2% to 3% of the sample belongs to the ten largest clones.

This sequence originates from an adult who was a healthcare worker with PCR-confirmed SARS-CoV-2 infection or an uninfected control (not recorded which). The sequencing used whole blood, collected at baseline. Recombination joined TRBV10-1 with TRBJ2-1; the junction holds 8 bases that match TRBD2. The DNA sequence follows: TGCGCCAGCAGTGAGTGGTTAGCGGGACACAATGAGCAGTTCTTC. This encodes CASSEWLAGHNEQFF.